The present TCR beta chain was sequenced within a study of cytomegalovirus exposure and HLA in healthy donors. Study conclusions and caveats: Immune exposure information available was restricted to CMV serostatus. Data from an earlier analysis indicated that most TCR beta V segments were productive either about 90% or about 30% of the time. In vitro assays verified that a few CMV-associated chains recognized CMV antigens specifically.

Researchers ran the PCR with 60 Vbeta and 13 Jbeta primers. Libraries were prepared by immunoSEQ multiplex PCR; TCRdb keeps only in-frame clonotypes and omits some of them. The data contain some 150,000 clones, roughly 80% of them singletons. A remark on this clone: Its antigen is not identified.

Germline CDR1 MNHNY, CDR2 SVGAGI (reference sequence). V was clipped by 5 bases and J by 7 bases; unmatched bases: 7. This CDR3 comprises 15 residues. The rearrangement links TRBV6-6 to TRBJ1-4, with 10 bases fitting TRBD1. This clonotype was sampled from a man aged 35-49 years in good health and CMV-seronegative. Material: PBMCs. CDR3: CASSHDRGLGEKLFF. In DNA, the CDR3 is TGTGCCAGCAGTCACGACAGGGGGCTGGGTGAAAAACTGTTTTTT.